Following are 8 T cell receptor beta chains from one sample sequenced in a study of cytomegalovirus exposure and HLA in healthy donors. In the PCR, 60 Vbeta and 13 Jbeta primers were used. The table came from immunoSEQ multiplex PCR; TCRdb's copy has only in-frame clones and leaves some out. In the table there are about 140,000 clones, 70% to 75% of which are singletons. The sequenced sample was PBMCs. The receptors come from a human donor in good health.

The CDR3 DNA follows: TGTGCCAGCAGCCGGGACAGATACTACGAGCAGTACTTC. Translation gives CASSRDRYYEQYF. This chain connects TRBV6-5 to TRBJ2-7, with 7 bases that match TRBD1. With 6 bases clipped from V and 3 bases from J, the junction kept 5 bases outside the gene matches. This CDR3 has 13 residues. CDR1 and CDR2 from the germline V gene are MNHEY and SVGAGI.

There are a few counts of this clone. CDR3 amino acids: CASSTGTGATYEQYF. The CDR3 coding sequence is TGTGCCAGCAGTACCGGGACAGGAGCTACCTACGAGCAGTACTTC. The genes are TRBV6-1 and TRBJ2-7, with TRBD1 matching 8 bases. The CDR3 length is 15 residues. The junction had 8 bases not matched to a gene; V was cut back by 5 bases and J by 2 bases. Germline loops: CDR1 MNHNS, CDR2 SASEGT.

V is TRBV28 and J is TRBJ2-7, with 10 bases aligning to TRBD2. The CDR3 covers 15 residues. Germline CDR1 is MDHEN and CDR2 is SYDVKM. V shed 2 bases, J shed 3 bases, and the junction held 4 bases outside the gene matches. CDR3 coding DNA: TGTGCCAGCAGTTTAGGGCTAGCGGGGGTCTACGAGCAGTACTTC. This codes for CASSLGLAGVYEQYF.

The V gene is TRBV6-5, the J gene TRBJ1-1; 7 bases fit TRBD1. The CDR3 has 14 residues. Germline CDR1 is MNHEY and CDR2 is SVGAGI. V lost 5 bases and J lost 1; bases outside the gene matches: 4. The CDR3 coding sequence is TGTGCCAGCAGTGTAGGGGGCGCGAACACTGAAGCTTTCTTT. Amino acids: CASSVGGANTEAFF.

The chain's CDR3 is CSARGGRDNEQFF. The CDR3 DNA follows: TGCAGCGCTAGGGGCGGAAGGGACAATGAGCAGTTCTTC. The genes are TRBV29-1 and TRBJ2-1, with D perhaps matching TRBD1 (5 bases). The CDR3 has 13 amino acids. Trimming took off 7 bases at V and 5 bases at J, with 15 bases between the two ends. The V gene's germline CDR1 is SQVTM and CDR2 ANQGSEA.

The CDR3 coding sequence is TGTGCCATCAACCGCGGGGTTTCTGTCTATGGCTACACCTTC. Its protein is CAINRGVSVYGYTF. V usage is TRBV6-1 and J usage is TRBJ1-2; D remains unclear. The CDR3 covers 14 residues. The V gene lost 10 bases and the J gene lost 4 bases, with 19 bases spanning the gap. Germline CDR1 is MNHNS and CDR2 is SASEGT.

This clone was seen a few times. A junction end diverges from the germline sequence, so it may reflect a read error. The chain uses TRBV5-1 and TRBJ2-1, with D tentatively TRBD1 (5 bases). Germline CDR1 reads SGHRS; CDR2 reads YFSETQ. The length of the CDR3 is 15 residues. The CDR3 region has the DNA TGCGCCAGCAGCTTGGTCAGGGTAGGGCTGCCGGAGCGGTTCTTC. Encoded protein: CASSLVRVGLPERFF.

This clone was picked up a small number of times. V gene TRBV15 combines with J gene TRBJ1-5, with D tentatively TRBD1 (6 bases). The germline gives CDR1 LNHNV, CDR2 YYDKDF (reference sequence). CDR3 length: 17 amino acids. V was cut by 0 bases and J by 6 bases, with 18 bases left in between. The CDR3: CATSREGRGAPGQPQHF. The CDR3 nucleotides read TGTGCCACCAGCAGAGAGGGACGGGGGGCGCCTGGTCAGCCCCAGCATTTT.